The 5 T cell receptor beta chains below were found in one sample sequenced in a study of blood T cell repertoires in COVID-19 (TCRdb year 2020). Library preparation used the immunoSEQ multiplex PCR assay. TCRdb provides this immuneACCESS table in a form limited to in-frame rearrangements. Some clones are lacking; in checked studies, under half of them reflect an unresolved V gene, and why the rest are absent is not known. In this sample the table shows 180,000 or so clones, approximately 80% of which occur a single time. The biggest ten clones account for approximately 11% of the sample. The specimen sequenced was PBMCs or T cells enriched from blood (not recorded which). The receptor source for this set is a man aged 45-65 years who had recovered from COVID-19.

This chain links TRBV5-4 with TRBJ1-2, with TRBD1 matching over 9 bases. Germline lookup yields CDR1 SGHNT and CDR2 YYREEE (reference sequence). The CDR3 is 17 amino acids. V shed 1 base, J shed 5 bases, and the junction held 12 bases outside the gene matches. CDR3 loop: CASSLMGQGPQGYGYTF. DNA for the CDR3: TGTGCCAGCAGCTTGATGGGACAGGGCCCTCAAGGGTATGGCTACACCTTC.

Here the CDR3 reads CASIENPSNYGYTF. The CDR3 DNA reads TGTGCCAGCATAGAGAATCCTTCTAACTATGGCTACACCTTC. This rearrangement joins TRBV2 to TRBJ1-2; no firm D call. The CDR3 loop spans 14 amino acids. Germline CDR1 SNHLY, CDR2 FYNNEI. The V end was cut by 7 bases, the J end by 0 bases, with 12 bases between.

The chain uses TRBV5-1 and TRBJ2-2; D perhaps matches TRBD1 (5 bases). The CDR3 loop spans 16 amino acids. V shed 4 bases and J shed 0 bases, with 13 bases lying between them. Germline CDR1 is SGHRS and CDR2 is YFSETQ. The CDR3 loop is CASSLGHRTNTGELFF. Written as DNA, the CDR3 is TGCGCCAGCAGCCTGGGGCACAGGACGAACACCGGGGAGCTGTTTTTT.

The chain links TRBV5-1 to TRBJ1-4; 8 bases align to TRBD1. Germline lookup yields CDR1 SGHRS and CDR2 YFSETQ. The length of the CDR3 is 15 residues. The J segment lost 1 base and the V segment lost 4 bases, leaving 3 bases of the junction unmatched. The DNA of the CDR3 is TGCGCCAGCAGCACCACAGGGGGAACTAATGAAAAACTGTTTTTT. Its translation: CASSTTGGTNEKLFF.

Notes on this clone: The identical CDR3 is also encoded by other nucleotide sequences in the sample. The chain uses TRBV11-2 and TRBJ2-3, with 7 bases that match TRBD1. With 0 bases clipped from V and 3 bases from J, the junction kept 3 bases outside the gene matches. Germline loops: CDR1 SGHAT, CDR2 FQNNGV. The CDR3 sequence is 15 residues long. The CDR3 bases are TGTGCCAGCAGCTTAGATGCAGGGGGAACAGATACGCAGTATTTT. Translation gives CASSLDAGGTDTQYF. The full variable domain, with the rest looked up from reference TRBV11-2 and TRBJ2-3, is EAGVAQSPRYKIIEKRQSVAFWCNPISGHATLYWYQQILGQGPKLLIQFQNNGVVDDSQLPKDRFSAERLKGVDSTLKIQPAKLEDSAVYLCASSLDAGGTDTQYFGPGTRLTVL.